One and the same sample provided the 18 T cell receptor beta chains below, sequenced in a study of blood T cell repertoires in COVID-19. Assay: immunoSEQ multiplex PCR; the TCRdb copy retains only in-frame clones and omits some. The repertoire consists of approximately 120,000 clones, with roughly four fifths occurring once and the leading ten covering about 5.5%. The sequenced sample consisted of peripheral blood. These receptors all stem from a man at least 80 years old with COVID-19, enrolled during active disease.

The gene calls are TRBV28 and TRBJ2-7; D might be TRBD1 (5 bases). CDR1 MDHEN and CDR2 SYDVKM come from the germline V gene. V gave up 3 bases and J gave up 2 bases, with 14 bases separating them. This CDR3 spans 15 amino acids. The CDR3 here is CASSFDYRIPYEQYF. CDR3 DNA sequence: TGTGCCAGCAGTTTCGATTACAGGATACCCTACGAGCAGTACTTC. Variable domain in full (rest from reference TRBV28 and TRBJ2-7): DVKVTQSSRYLVKRTGEKVFLECVQDMDHENMFWYRQDPGLGLRLIYFSYDVKMKEKGDIPEGYSVSREKKERFSLILESASTNQTSMYLCASSFDYRIPYEQYFGPGTRLTVT.

This clone was seen more than once but under ten times. The chain has TRBV5-1 and TRBJ1-1, with D possibly matching TRBD1 (5 bases). Germline lookup yields CDR1 SGHRS and CDR2 YFSETQ. Between the trimmed V and J ends, which lost 4 bases and 1 base, there was a span of 17 bases. CDR3 size: 16 residues. In nucleotides, the CDR3 is TGCGCCAGCAGCGGGTACTTTGTCGGGGGGAACACTGAAGCTTTCTTT. The encoded protein is CASSGYFVGGNTEAFF.

This clone was seen just once. The chain joins TRBV28 to TRBJ2-1; TRBD2 might be the D (6 bases). Per germline, CDR1 MDHEN and CDR2 SYDVKM. V gave up 7 bases and J gave up 9 bases, with 19 bases separating them. CDR3 length: 14 amino acids. The CDR3 here is CASMEGRIFGEQFF. For the CDR3, the DNA is TGTGCCAGCATGGAGGGACGTATCTTCGGTGAGCAGTTCTTC.

V is TRBV9 and J is TRBJ2-7; 13 bases fit TRBD2. Germline V CDR1 and CDR2: SGDLS, YYNGEE. The CDR3 is 17 residues long. The junction had 5 bases not matched to a gene; V was cut back by 0 bases and J by 2 bases. CDR3 sequence reads: CASSVVGLAGIPYEQYF. CDR3 DNA: TGTGCCAGCAGCGTAGTGGGACTAGCGGGAATTCCCTACGAGCAGTACTTC.

This clone was seen only a few times. The chain employs TRBV7-2 and TRBJ2-1, with no clear D. The CDR3 spans 13 residues. Germline lookup yields CDR1 SGHTA and CDR2 FQGNSA. Trimming took off 0 bases at V and 7 bases at J, with 7 bases between the two ends. DNA of the CDR3: TGTGCCAGCAGCTTAGCCACTGCTAATGAGCAGTTCTTC. Translated: CASSLATANEQFF.

The V and J genes are TRBV7-9 and TRBJ1-2, with D hard to call. The CDR3 spans 15 residues. Per germline, CDR1 SEHNR and CDR2 FQNEAQ (reference sequence). V was cut by 1 base and J by 0 bases, with 9 bases left in between. CDR3 amino acids: CASSLVDNTNYGYTF. For the CDR3, the DNA is TGTGCCAGCAGCTTAGTTGACAACACTAACTATGGCTACACCTTC.

The V and J genes are TRBV5-1 and TRBJ2-3, with 10 bases fitting TRBD1. Trimming at V came to 2 bases and at J to 3 bases, leaving 3 bases not matched to a gene. The CDR3 length is 15 residues. CDR1 is SGHRS, CDR2 YFSETQ, per germline. CDR3 in amino acids: CASSLGTGATDTQYF. The DNA of the CDR3 is TGCGCCAGCAGCTTAGGGACAGGGGCTACAGATACGCAGTATTTT.

V usage is TRBV24-1 and J usage is TRBJ1-5; D uncertain. This CDR3 has 12 amino acids. With 3 bases removed from V and 5 bases from J, the gap between germline ends came to 4 bases. Per the germline V gene, CDR1 is KGHDR and CDR2 is SFDVKD. DNA for the CDR3: TGTGCCACCAGTGATCCAGATCAGCCCCAGCATTTT. Translated, it gives CATSDPDQPQHF.

This clone appeared once. The V gene is TRBV7-3, the J gene TRBJ2-3; 10 nucleotides align to TRBD2. Germline loops: CDR1 SGHTA, CDR2 FQGTGA. With V trimmed by 5 bases and J by 6 bases, 11 bases remained unmatched. The CDR3 totals 16 residues. The CDR3 loop reads CASSPHPSGSPDTQYF. In nucleotides, the CDR3 is TGTGCCAGCAGCCCTCACCCTAGCGGGAGCCCCGATACGCAGTATTTT.

The chain is built from TRBV5-1 and TRBJ2-1; 9 bases fit TRBD1. CDR1 is SGHRS and CDR2 is YFSETQ in the germline V gene. V shed 4 bases, J shed 5 bases, and the junction held 7 bases outside the gene matches. The CDR3 runs 15 residues. CDR3: CASSIRDRAHNEQFF. In nucleotides, the CDR3 is TGCGCCAGCAGCATCAGGGACAGGGCACACAATGAGCAGTTCTTC.

In this sample, this clone turned up a few times. This sequence joins TRBV9 and TRBJ1-2, with 7 bases identical to TRBD1. V shed 3 bases and J 5 bases; nucleotides not matched to a gene: 7. Germline CDR1 and CDR2: SGDLS and YYNGEE. The CDR3 is 14 amino acids. The CDR3 is CASSGYRGLYGYTF. The DNA of the CDR3 is TGTGCCAGCAGCGGGTACAGGGGCCTATATGGCTACACCTTC.

This chain connects TRBV3-1 (or the pseudogene TRBV3-2) to TRBJ2-2; 8 bases align to TRBD2. The trim removed 1 base at V and 2 bases at J, leaving 15 bases unmatched. Per germline, CDR1 LGHDT and CDR2 YNNKEL (reference sequence). CDR3 length: 20 residues. In DNA, the CDR3 is TGTGCCAGCAGCCAAGTGGTTTGGTTTAAGACTAGCGATAACACCGGGGAGCTGTTTTTT. Protein sequence: CASSQVVWFKTSDNTGELFF.

This clone appeared a few times. The chain links TRBV7-8 to TRBJ2-1; 9 nucleotides agree with TRBD2. The length of the CDR3 is 12 residues. Germline CDR1 SGHVS, CDR2 FQNEAQ. The junction had 6 bases not matched to a gene; V was cut back by 5 bases and J by 13 bases. CDR3 region: CASSRLAGEQFF. DNA for the CDR3: TGTGCCAGCAGCCGATTAGCGGGAGAACAGTTCTTC.

V gene TRBV6-5 combines with J gene TRBJ1-6, with a weak D call TRBD1 (5 bases). Trimming took off 10 bases at V and 7 bases at J, with 14 bases between the two ends. The germline gives CDR1 MNHEY, CDR2 SVGAGI. This CDR3 region has 13 residues. The CDR3 sequence: CATYQGPNSPLHF. The CDR3 DNA follows: TGTGCCACCTATCAGGGCCCCAATTCACCCCTCCACTTT.

This clone was seen a handful of times. The chain is built from TRBV28 and TRBJ2-7; TRBD2 matches at 8 bases. J lost 3 bases, V lost 2 bases, and 15 bases had no gene match. CDR1 is MDHEN, CDR2 SYDVKM, per germline. The CDR3 loop spans 18 amino acids. The CDR3 nucleotides read TGTGCCAGCAGTTTACCTATAGCGGGAATGACAGATCGCTACGAGCAGTACTTC. This sequence encodes CASSLPIAGMTDRYEQYF.

The V call is TRBV7-8, the J call TRBJ2-5; TRBD2 agrees at 10 bases. V lost 2 bases and J lost 0; bases outside the gene matches: 3. The CDR3 is made up of 16 amino acids. CDR1 and CDR2 from the germline V gene are SGHVS and FQNEAQ. The CDR3: CASSLTLAGDQETQYF. The CDR3 region has the DNA TGTGCCAGCAGCTTAACCCTAGCGGGAGACCAAGAGACCCAGTACTTC.

In its sample, this clone was seen once. The V and J genes are TRBV6-4 and TRBJ2-2; D uncertain. Per germline, CDR1 MRHNA and CDR2 SNTAGT. Trimming shortened V by 4 bases and J by 1 base, and 7 bases separated the two germline ends. This CDR3 spans 14 amino acids. CDR3 loop: CASSGDWNTGELFF. DNA for the CDR3: TGTGCCAGCAGTGGTGACTGGAACACCGGGGAGCTGTTTTTT.

This rearrangement joins TRBV5-1 to TRBJ2-3, with 8 bases matching TRBD2. Per germline, CDR1 SGHRS and CDR2 YFSETQ. J lost 4 bases, V lost 1 base, and 14 bases had no gene match. This CDR3 is built from 18 residues. The CDR3 reads CASSLLVRSAGGADTQYF. CDR3 nucleotide sequence: TGCGCCAGCAGCTTGTTAGTCCGGTCGGCGGGAGGCGCAGATACGCAGTATTTT. The full variable domain, rest sourced from reference TRBV5-1 and TRBJ2-3, is KAGVTQTPRYLIKTRGQQVTLSCSPISGHRSVSWYQQTPGQGLQFLFEYFSETQRNKGNFPGRFSGRQFSNSRSEMNVSTLELGDSALYLCASSLLVRSAGGADTQYFGPGTRLTVL.